This TCR beta chain was identified during a study of T cells after posttransplantation cyclophosphamide. Control samples came 1 year after myeloablative marrow transplants with methotrexate plus calcineurin inhibitor. Here immunoSEQ multiplex PCR was the method, and the copy in TCRdb shows in-frame clones only, minus some. The sample lists 15,000 to 20,000 clones; 80% to 90% were seen once. This CDR3 has 15 amino acids. Trimming took off 3 bases at V and 6 bases at J, with 17 bases between the two ends. The V gene's germline CDR1 is MGHRA and CDR2 YSYEKL. The specimen comprised PBMCs, sampled 441 days after allogeneic stem cell transplant with calcineurin inhibitor and methotrexate. The TCR was taken from a male patient aged 25 to 39 who received an allogeneic stem cell transplant from an unrelated donor, was CMV-positive, and had acute and chronic GVHD. Part of the T cell pool may stem from the graft donor. The V and J genes are TRBV4-1 and TRBJ1-2, with TRBD1 as a possible D gene (6 bases). The CDR3 DNA follows: TGCGCCAGCAGCCACTCGCCTCCCGGGACACATGGCTACACCTTC. This encodes CASSHSPPGTHGYTF.